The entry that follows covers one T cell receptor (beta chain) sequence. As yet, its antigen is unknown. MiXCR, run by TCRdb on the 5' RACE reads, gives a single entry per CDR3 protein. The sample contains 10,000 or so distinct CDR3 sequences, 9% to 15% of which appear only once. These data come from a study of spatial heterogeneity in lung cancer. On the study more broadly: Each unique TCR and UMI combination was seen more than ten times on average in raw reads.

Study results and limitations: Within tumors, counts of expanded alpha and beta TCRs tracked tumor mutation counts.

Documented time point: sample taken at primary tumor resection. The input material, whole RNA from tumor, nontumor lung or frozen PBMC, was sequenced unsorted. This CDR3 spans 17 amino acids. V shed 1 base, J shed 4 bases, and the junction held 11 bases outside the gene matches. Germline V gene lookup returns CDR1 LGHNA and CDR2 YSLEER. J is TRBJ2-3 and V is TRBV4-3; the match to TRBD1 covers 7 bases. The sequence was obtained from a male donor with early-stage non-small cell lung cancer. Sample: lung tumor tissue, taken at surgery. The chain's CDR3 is CASSQAVDRARSDTQYF. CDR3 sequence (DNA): TGCGCCAGCAGCCAAGCTGTAGACAGGGCCCGTTCAGATACGCAGTATTTT.